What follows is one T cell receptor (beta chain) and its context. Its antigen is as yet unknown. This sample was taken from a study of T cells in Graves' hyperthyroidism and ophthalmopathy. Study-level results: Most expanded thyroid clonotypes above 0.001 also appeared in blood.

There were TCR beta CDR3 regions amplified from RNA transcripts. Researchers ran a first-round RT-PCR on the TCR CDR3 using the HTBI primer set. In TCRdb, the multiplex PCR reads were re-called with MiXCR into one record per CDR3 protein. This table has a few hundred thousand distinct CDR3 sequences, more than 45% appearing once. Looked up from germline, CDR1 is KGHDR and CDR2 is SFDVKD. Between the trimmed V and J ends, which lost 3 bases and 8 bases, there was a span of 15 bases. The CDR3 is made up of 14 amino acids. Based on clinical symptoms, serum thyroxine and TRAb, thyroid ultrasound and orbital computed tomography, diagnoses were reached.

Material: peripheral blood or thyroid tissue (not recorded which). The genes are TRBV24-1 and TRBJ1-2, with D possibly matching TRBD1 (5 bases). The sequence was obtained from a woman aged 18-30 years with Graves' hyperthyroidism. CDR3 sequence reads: CATSDAGPAFGYTF. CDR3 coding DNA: TGTGCCACCAGTGATGCGGGACCTGCGTTCGGCTACACCTTC.